A single sample is the source of the 10 T cell receptor beta chains below, sequenced in a study of blood T cell repertoires in COVID-19. Assay: immunoSEQ multiplex PCR; the TCRdb copy retains only in-frame clones and omits some. This sample carries about 130,000 clones, approximately 88% of them seen once, and the ten largest clones take 10%. Sequences were obtained from peripheral blood. The receptor source for this set is a man in his fifties or sixties with acute or convalescent COVID-19.

The chain couples TRBV10-1 to TRBJ1-1; possibly TRBD1 for D (6 bases). Germline CDR1 reads WNHNN; CDR2 reads SYGVQD (reference sequence). The V end was cut by 7 bases, the J end by 1 base, with 10 bases between. The CDR3 has 13 residues. The CDR3 spells CASTRGANTEAFF. CDR3 DNA: TGCGCCAGCACCCGGGGGGCGAACACTGAAGCTTTCTTT.

The J gene is TRBJ2-3, the V gene TRBV11-2, with 8 bases matching TRBD2. CDR1 SGHAT and CDR2 FQNNGV come from the germline V gene. The CDR3 has 16 residues. Germline trimming cut 3 bases from V and 2 bases from J; bases unmatched to any gene: 7. CDR3 coding DNA: TGTGCCAGCAGCTTGGCCGGCGGGAGGACCACAGATACGCAGTATTTT. Protein product: CASSLAGGRTTDTQYF.

V is TRBV5-4 and J is TRBJ1-2, with a weak D call TRBD1 (5 bases). Trimming removed 1 base from V and 7 bases from J, with 11 bases in between. CDR3 length: 13 amino acids. Germline values: CDR1 SGHNT, CDR2 YYREEE (reference sequence). CDR3 nucleotides: TGTGCCAGCAGCTTGCGGGGGGAGGGTGGCTACACCTTC. The encoded protein is CASSLRGEGGYTF.

The chain combines TRBV5-1 with TRBJ1-1; 8 bases match TRBD1. CDR3 length: 16 residues. The junction had 14 bases not matched to a gene; V was cut back by 7 bases and J by 3 bases. Germline assignment: CDR1 SGHRS and CDR2 YFSETQ. The CDR3 reads CASRSGRGQVDTEAFF. In DNA form, the CDR3 reads TGCGCCAGCCGGAGCGGCAGGGGGCAAGTGGACACTGAAGCTTTCTTT.

This clone was recorded only once. The genes are TRBV14 and TRBJ1-1; 11 bases are shared with TRBD1. The CDR3 runs 17 residues. The germline V gene encodes CDR1 SGHDN and CDR2 FVKESK. The V segment lost 3 bases and the J segment 4 bases; nucleotides outside the gene matches: 10. The CDR3 loop reads CASSHAVGGQGVTEAFF. For the CDR3, the DNA is TGTGCCAGCAGCCACGCCGTGGGGGGACAGGGGGTCACTGAAGCTTTCTTT.

The chain couples TRBV10-2 to TRBJ2-7; 8 bases fit TRBD2. Germline V lookup: CDR1 WSHSY, CDR2 SAAADI. This CDR3 has 14 amino acids. The ends lost 6 bases at V and 1 base at J; junction bases unmatched: 5. The CDR3 region is CASRSGSFSYEQYF. The CDR3 coding sequence is TGCGCCAGCAGAAGCGGGAGTTTTTCCTACGAGCAGTACTTC.

This chain joins TRBV25-1 and TRBJ2-1, with 7 bases lining up with TRBD2. Germline V CDR1 and CDR2: MGHDK, SYGVNS. With V trimmed by 3 bases and J by 7 bases, 3 bases remained unmatched. There are 13 residues in the CDR3. Here the CDR3 DNA reads TGTGCCAGCAGTGACGGGGGGAGGAATGAGCAGTTCTTC. This translates into CASSDGGRNEQFF.

In its sample, this clone was seen a few times. The chain recombines TRBV4-1 with TRBJ1-6; TRBD1 aligns across 7 bases. The ends lost 3 bases at V and 6 bases at J; junction bases unmatched: 5. Germline V gene lookup returns CDR1 MGHRA and CDR2 YSYEKL. The CDR3 is made up of 15 amino acids. As DNA, the CDR3 is TGCGCCAGCAGCCAGATGACAGGGTCTAATTCACCCCTCCACTTT. As protein: CASSQMTGSNSPLHF.

This chain joins TRBV2 and TRBJ1-1; the D gene is possibly TRBD1 (5 bases). CDR1 and CDR2 (germline): SNHLY, FYNNEI. The CDR3 length is 13 residues. V was clipped by 5 bases and J by 1 base, with 8 bases between them. In nucleotides, the CDR3 is TGTGCCAGCAGTTCGACAGAGAACACTGAAGCTTTCTTT. Its protein product is CASSSTENTEAFF.

The chain's CDR3 is CASTLSEGTETQYF. In DNA, the CDR3 is TGTGCCAGCACCCTCTCGGAGGGAACGGAGACCCAGTACTTC. The V call is TRBV3-1 (or the pseudogene TRBV3-2), the J call TRBJ2-5; D is possibly TRBD2 (6 bases). The germline CDR1 and CDR2 sequences are LGHDT and YNNKEL (reference sequence). V was cut by 7 bases and J by 5 bases, with 17 bases left in between. The CDR3 consists of 14 residues.